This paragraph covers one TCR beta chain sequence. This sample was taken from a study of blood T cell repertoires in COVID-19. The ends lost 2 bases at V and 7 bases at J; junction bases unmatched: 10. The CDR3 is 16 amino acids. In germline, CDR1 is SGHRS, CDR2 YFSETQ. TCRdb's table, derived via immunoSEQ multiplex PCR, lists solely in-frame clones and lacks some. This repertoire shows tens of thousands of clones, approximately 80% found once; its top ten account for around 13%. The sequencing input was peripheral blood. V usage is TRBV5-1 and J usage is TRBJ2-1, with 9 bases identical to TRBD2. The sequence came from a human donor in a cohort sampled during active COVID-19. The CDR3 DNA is TGCGCCAGCAGCTTCGCGCGGGGGGGCCATAATAATGAGCAGTTCTTC. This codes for CASSFARGGHNNEQFF.